This T cell receptor (beta chain) was found in a study of monozygotic twins with inflammatory bowel disease. Following a re-call of the 5' RACE reads, TCRdb has one entry per CDR3 protein and lacks DNA. This repertoire includes about 130,000 distinct CDR3 sequences. Unsorted whole blood yielded the total RNA, with T cells left unselected. This CDR3 contains 15 residues. The germline CDR1 and CDR2 sequences are KGHSH and LQKENI. The TCR was taken from a human donor with ulcerative colitis or Crohn's disease, or a healthy co-twin of an affected twin (not recorded which). The chain joins TRBV18 to TRBJ1-5. Input material: blood. This CDR3 is CASSTKSSSNQPQHF. Combining the CDR3 with reference TRBV18 and TRBJ1-5 gives the whole variable domain NAGVMQNPRHLVRRRGQEARLRCSPMKGHSHVYWYRQLPEEGLKFMVYLQKENIIDESGMPKERFSAEFPKEGPSILRIQQVVRGDSAAYFCASSTKSSSNQPQHFGDGTRLSIL.